The source of this T cell receptor beta chain is a study of T cell repertoires in cytomegalovirus infection. Looking at the study overall: It was recently identified HLA-C-restricted and well-studied HLA-B-restricted CMV epitopes that the study used. Indications came from public TCR beta signatures; they pointed to CMV infection and to a matching HLA type. Regarding the study as a whole: Identification of carriers of CMV plus the relevant HLA was achieved through cumulative public TCR beta family frequency. CMV-specific HLA-C-restricted TCR beta clonotypes dominated the ex vivo response.

TCRdb called the reads again in MiXCR, with one record for every CDR3 protein. The sample gives approximately 56,000 distinct CDR3 sequences, about 18% of which show up once; around three quarters is in the top ten. The CDR3 is 17 residues long. The V end was cut by 5 bases, the J end by 0 bases, with 20 bases between. CDR1 is MNHEY and CDR2 is SMNVEV in the germline V gene (reference sequence). This clonotype was detected a few times. What it binds is not known. V and J are TRBV27 and TRBJ2-7, with no clear D. The sequence came from a human donor in good health (CMV status not recorded). Some clones in this sample may be carry-over from other donors' samples. The sequenced sample was CD8+ T cells from cultured PBMCs, obtained from culture after CMV antigen stimulation. The CDR3 protein is CASSPFPLIISSYEQYF. The CDR3 DNA is TGTGCCAGCAGTCCATTCCCCCTAATCATCAGCTCCTACGAGCAGTACTTC.